The present T cell receptor beta chain was sequenced within a study of shared clonotypes between healthy human individuals. Turning to the study itself: Researchers assigned three CD4 naive, three CD4 memory, two CD8 naive and one CD8 memory plate to each donor. Study results and caveats: Blood was the sole source, and tissue repertoires probably differ. The small donor group covered limited genetic and exposure diversity.

Repertoires were generated with immunoSEQ multiplex PCR, while TCRdb's copy carries only in-frame clones and drops some. The sample holds roughly 550,000 clones, just under 97% seen once. As defined, naive CD8 cells were CD45RO-negative and positively selected for CCR7, with terminally differentiated effector memory CD45RA+ cells excluded. Nashville, Tennessee was home to all donors, each a Caucasian adult. As concerns this clone: Antigen unknown.

Specimen: naive CD8+ T cells sorted from blood. The source is a woman aged 25 to 39 in good health.

CDR3 DNA: TGTGCCAGCAGTGCCCTCGGTGACTACGGGCGATACGAGCAGTACTTC. It codes for CASSALGDYGRYEQYF. The chain employs TRBV28 and TRBJ2-7, with D possibly matching TRBD2 (5 bases). The germline gives CDR1 MDHEN, CDR2 SYDVKM. The CDR3 is made up of 16 amino acids. The germline V and J ends were trimmed by 5 bases and 4 bases, with 21 bases remaining between them. Full variable domain (missing parts from reference TRBV28 and TRBJ2-7): DVKVTQSSRYLVKRTGEKVFLECVQDMDHENMFWYRQDPGLGLRLIYFSYDVKMKEKGDIPEGYSVSREKKERFSLILESASTNQTSMYLCASSALGDYGRYEQYFGPGTRLTVT.